What follows describes a single T cell receptor (beta chain). The antigen is not known. The sample belongs to a study of response to subunit inactivated influenza vaccine. MiXCR, run by TCRdb on the RT-PCR reads, gives a single entry per CDR3 protein. Of 710,000 or so distinct CDR3 sequences detected, 15% to 18% appear once; the ten largest clones hold more than 9%. Study-wide findings and caveats: The authors put forward the suggestion that each seasonal influenza vaccination may bring in only a limited number of new T cells.

Sequenced material: PBMCs from blood, taken less than 13 days after vaccination. The sequence was obtained from a man in his fifties who received an inactivated influenza vaccine.

The CDR3 sequence: CASSQAGLETQYF. The CDR3 region has the DNA TGTGCCAGCAGCCAAGCAGGGTTAGAGACCCAGTACTTC. V usage is TRBV3-1 and J usage is TRBJ2-5; TRBD1 is a possible D gene (5 bases). Germline V CDR1 and CDR2: LGHDT, YNNKEL (reference sequence). CDR3 length: 13 amino acids. Trimming cost V 1 base and J 4 bases, with 7 bases left between them.